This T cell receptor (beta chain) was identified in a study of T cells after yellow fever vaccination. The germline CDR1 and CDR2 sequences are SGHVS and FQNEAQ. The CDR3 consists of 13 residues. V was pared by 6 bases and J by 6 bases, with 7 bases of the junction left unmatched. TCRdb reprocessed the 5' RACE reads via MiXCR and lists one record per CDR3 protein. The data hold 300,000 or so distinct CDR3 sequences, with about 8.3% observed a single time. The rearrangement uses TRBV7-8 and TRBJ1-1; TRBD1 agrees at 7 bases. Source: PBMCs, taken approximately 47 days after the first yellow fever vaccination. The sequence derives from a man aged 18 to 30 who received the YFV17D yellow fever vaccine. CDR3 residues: CASRPRDSAEAFF. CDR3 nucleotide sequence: TGTGCCAGCAGACCGCGGGACAGCGCTGAAGCTTTCTTT.